The clone carrying this T cell receptor (beta chain) was found once. This sample was taken from a study of blood T cell repertoires in COVID-19. The wider study: Sites in the United States, Italy and Spain provided acute and convalescent COVID-19 samples. In each case, the material was cDNA or gDNA derived from T cells, B-cell-depleted T cells, or PBMCs.

This CDR3 has 14 residues. Germline V CDR1 and CDR2: MDHEN, SYDVKM. V lost 10 bases and J lost 9; bases outside the gene matches: 12. Original handling: Estimates of nucleated cell counts were drawn from the amplification of reference gene primers. TCRdb keeps only in-frame clones here, not all; method: immunoSEQ multiplex PCR. Clone size and the V and J calls come from that table; the DNA yielded D and trimming. The sample lists about 220,000 clones, less than 90% occurring once. Sequencing used peripheral blood. J is TRBJ2-1 and V is TRBV28; 10 nucleotides line up with TRBD2. This sequence was found in a man in his forties with active or convalescent COVID-19. The CDR3 DNA follows: TGTGCCACCTTTTCCGGGACTAGCGTCATTGAGCAGTTCTTC. This sequence encodes CATFSGTSVIEQFF.